One and the same sample provided the 5 T cell receptor beta chains below, sequenced in a study of cytomegalovirus exposure and HLA in healthy donors. 60 Vbeta and 13 Jbeta primers were used in PCR. Generated by immunoSEQ multiplex PCR, the TCRdb table keeps only in-frame clones and is missing some. The data show over 150,000 clones, around 85% seen once. Sequencing was done on a sample of PBMCs. These receptors all come from a human donor in good health.

This clone was detected only a few times. This chain links TRBV11-3 with TRBJ2-7; 8 positions match TRBD1. Germline trimming cut 5 bases from V and 3 bases from J; bases unmatched to any gene: 9. The CDR3 extends over 15 amino acids. Germline CDR1 and CDR2: SGHNT and YENEEA. In nucleotides, the CDR3 is TGTGCCAGCAGCGTAACAGGGGGATTACTCTACGAGCAGTACTTC. This codes for CASSVTGGLLYEQYF.

This chain connects TRBV19 to TRBJ1-1; a possible D gene is TRBD1 (5 bases). Trimming pared 7 bases from V and 3 bases from J, leaving 12 bases between. In germline, CDR1 is LNHDA, CDR2 SQIVND (reference sequence). There are 13 residues in the CDR3. The CDR3: CASNRRGDTEAFF. The CDR3 DNA sequence: TGTGCCAGTAACCGGAGGGGCGACACTGAAGCTTTCTTT.

This chain links TRBV27 with TRBJ2-5; 7 positions match TRBD2. Germline CDR1 and CDR2: MNHEY and SMNVEV (reference sequence). V gave up 1 base and J gave up 4 bases; unmatched junction bases: 3. The CDR3 loop spans 14 amino acids. CDR3 sequence (DNA): TGTGCCAGCAGTTTATATTCGGGGGGAGAGACCCAGTACTTC. Translating gives CASSLYSGGETQYF.

V usage is TRBV5-4 and J usage is TRBJ2-5; 14 bases map to TRBD2. In germline, CDR1 is SGHNT, CDR2 YYREEE (reference sequence). The V gene end was trimmed by 4 bases and the J gene end by 5 bases; junction bases not matched to a gene: 13. The CDR3 runs to 18 residues. The CDR3 spells CASSRAPGLAGEWETQYF. CDR3 sequence (DNA): TGTGCCAGCAGCCGGGCCCCGGGACTAGCGGGGGAGTGGGAGACCCAGTACTTC.

The chain recombines TRBV9 with TRBJ2-7; 7 bases fit TRBD1. The CDR3 is 13 amino acids. J was trimmed by 6 bases and V by 6 bases; bases with no gene match: 9. Germline lookup yields CDR1 SGDLS and CDR2 YYNGEE. CDR3: CASNMTGYSEQYF. The CDR3 DNA is TGTGCCAGCAACATGACAGGGTACAGCGAGCAGTACTTC.